The rows below give T cell receptor beta chains drawn from one sample of a study of tumor-infiltrating lymphocytes in primary liver carcinoma. TCRdb passed the multiplex PCR reads through MiXCR, listing each CDR3 protein once. Altogether roughly 330,000 distinct CDR3 sequences are present, 65% being singletons, with the ten largest covering about 6.5%. Sequenced sample: peripheral blood. Receptors originate from a man aged 35-49 years with primary liver carcinoma and hepatitis B virus infection. The CDR3 runs from the conserved cysteine through the conserved F or W. The order of the fields is J gene, V gene, clone size, CDR3 protein. Some rows have no size entry. The others give once, few or many, or a class for an expanded clone.

j_gene: TRBJ2-7; v_gene: TRBV11-2; abundance: -; CDR3aa: CASSFYMGWEHVRYF
j_gene: TRBJ2-5; v_gene: TRBV10-3; abundance: few; CDR3aa: CAISAGQGRETQYF
j_gene: TRBJ2-1; v_gene: TRBV4-3; abundance: -; CDR3aa: CASSQIRGPVREQFF
j_gene: TRBJ2-1; v_gene: TRBV5-1; abundance: -; CDR3aa: CASSSRGLAGGNYYNEQFF
j_gene: TRBJ2-2; v_gene: TRBV28; abundance: -; CDR3aa: CVSSPLDRGTGELFF
j_gene: TRBJ2-4; v_gene: TRBV6-5; abundance: many; CDR3aa: CASSGGALNIQYF
j_gene: TRBJ2-6; v_gene: TRBV11-2; abundance: -; CDR3aa: CDSSLAGANILTF
j_gene: TRBJ2-5; v_gene: TRBV14; abundance: many; CDR3aa: CASSQEQGAQYF
j_gene: TRBJ2-7; v_gene: TRBV6-2/TRBV6-3; abundance: -; CDR3aa: CASSYGRASYKQYF
j_gene: TRBJ1-5; v_gene: TRBV6-2/TRBV6-3; abundance: -; CDR3aa: CANILDSFSNQPQHF
j_gene: TRBJ2-4; v_gene: TRBV5-1; abundance: many; CDR3aa: CASSSGGPKNIQYF
j_gene: TRBJ2-7; v_gene: TRBV4-2; abundance: -; CDR3aa: CAISQGSGGPYEQYF
j_gene: TRBJ2-4; v_gene: TRBV5-4; abundance: many; CDR3aa: CASSIDRGADIQYF
j_gene: TRBJ2-7; v_gene: TRBV28; abundance: -; CDR3aa: CASWDTSTQNYEQYF
j_gene: TRBJ2-1; v_gene: TRBV4-2; abundance: few; CDR3aa: CASSQDRVAGNNEQFF
j_gene: TRBJ2-6; v_gene: TRBV4-1; abundance: many; CDR3aa: CASRVSAGRSRVDRRANVLTF
j_gene: TRBJ2-1; v_gene: TRBV11-2; abundance: -; CDR3aa: CASRLEGPQGEQFF
j_gene: TRBJ2-5; v_gene: TRBV28; abundance: many; CDR3aa: CASSLPPLGVTGDVETQYF
j_gene: TRBJ1-2; v_gene: TRBV4-1; abundance: many; CDR3aa: CASSQGSGNLKFYGYTF
j_gene: TRBJ2-1; v_gene: TRBV7-3; abundance: once; CDR3aa: CASSLFSGQSSPYNEQFF
j_gene: TRBJ2-3; v_gene: TRBV6-1; abundance: many; CDR3aa: CASSTFREAADTQYF
j_gene: TRBJ2-2; v_gene: TRBV11-2; abundance: -; CDR3aa: CASSLTPSASSGELFF
j_gene: TRBJ1-5; v_gene: TRBV11-2; abundance: -; CDR3aa: CASSLTGSGQPQHF
j_gene: TRBJ2-3; v_gene: TRBV6-2/TRBV6-3; abundance: -; CDR3aa: CASSYSNYGTDTQYF
j_gene: TRBJ1-4; v_gene: TRBV30; abundance: -; CDR3aa: CAWSGVSTENEKLFF
j_gene: TRBJ1-5; v_gene: TRBV19; abundance: -; CDR3aa: CASSGEWTQPQHF
j_gene: TRBJ2-1; v_gene: TRBV11-3; abundance: -; CDR3aa: CASSPPDRPGANEQFF
j_gene: TRBJ1-5; v_gene: TRBV7-9; abundance: few; CDR3aa: CASAGGNSNQPQHF
j_gene: TRBJ2-1; v_gene: TRBV6-5; abundance: many; CDR3aa: CASSYASGEAYNEQFF
j_gene: TRBJ1-2; v_gene: TRBV4-2; abundance: many; CDR3aa: CASSQDPGAYGYTF
j_gene: TRBJ1-2; v_gene: TRBV6-5; abundance: -; CDR3aa: CASSHSGLGNGGYIF
j_gene: TRBJ2-5; v_gene: TRBV12-3/TRBV12-4; abundance: -; CDR3aa: CASSLAQEVAQETQYF
j_gene: TRBJ2-5; v_gene: TRBV5-4; abundance: -; CDR3aa: CASSLRGQGNQETQYF
j_gene: TRBJ1-4; v_gene: TRBV6-6; abundance: many; CDR3aa: CASSYVRGTGNEKLFF
j_gene: TRBJ2-5; v_gene: TRBV6-6; abundance: many; CDR3aa: CASSYLDREETQYF
j_gene: TRBJ2-7; v_gene: TRBV4-1; abundance: -; CDR3aa: CASNQDNLLEYLSSYEQYF